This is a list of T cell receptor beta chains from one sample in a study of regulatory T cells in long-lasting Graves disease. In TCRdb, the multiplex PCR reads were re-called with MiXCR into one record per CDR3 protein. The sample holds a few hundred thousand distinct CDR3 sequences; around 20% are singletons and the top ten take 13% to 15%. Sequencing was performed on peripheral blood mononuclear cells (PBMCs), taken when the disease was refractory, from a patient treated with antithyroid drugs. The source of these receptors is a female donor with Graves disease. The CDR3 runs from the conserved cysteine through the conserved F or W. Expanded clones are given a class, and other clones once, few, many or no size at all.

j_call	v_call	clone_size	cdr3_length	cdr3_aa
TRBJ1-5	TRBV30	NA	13	CAWSGDMDQPQHF
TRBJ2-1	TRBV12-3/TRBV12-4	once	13	CASSWEGYNEQFF
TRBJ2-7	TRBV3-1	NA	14	CASRIDQITYEQYF
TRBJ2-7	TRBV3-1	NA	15	CASSPRGTGGREQYF
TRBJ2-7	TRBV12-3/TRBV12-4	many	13	CASSKREEKEQYF
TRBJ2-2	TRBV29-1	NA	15	CSVRLAGGPAGELFF
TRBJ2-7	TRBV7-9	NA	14	CASSLNGPYNEQYF
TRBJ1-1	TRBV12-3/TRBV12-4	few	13	CASSLWGRDGAFF
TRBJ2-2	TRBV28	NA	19	CASSSPGLAGGGSPGELFF
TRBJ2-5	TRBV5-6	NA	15	CASSGQDGGRETQYF
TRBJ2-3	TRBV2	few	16	CASLNPTSGPTDTQYF
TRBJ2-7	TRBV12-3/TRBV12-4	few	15	CASSELGLLGYEQYF
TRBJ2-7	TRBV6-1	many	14	CASTMPETFYEQYF
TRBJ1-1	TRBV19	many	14	CASSIDRMNTEAFF
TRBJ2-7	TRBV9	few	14	CASSVSSGEGEQYF
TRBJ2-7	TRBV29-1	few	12	CSVETDYYEQYF
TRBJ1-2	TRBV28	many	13	CASREDSNYGYTF
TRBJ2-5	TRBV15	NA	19	CATSRGHRVGLAGEETQCF
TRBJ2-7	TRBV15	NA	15	CATSREGRRSYEQYF
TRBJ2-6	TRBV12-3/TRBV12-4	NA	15	CASILGTSGANVLTF
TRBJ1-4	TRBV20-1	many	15	CSAPPSLATNEKLFF
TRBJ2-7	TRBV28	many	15	CASSPLREISYEQYF
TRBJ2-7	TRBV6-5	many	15	CASSYSSGRRNEQYF
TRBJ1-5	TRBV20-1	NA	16	CSARDPRAGNNQPQHF
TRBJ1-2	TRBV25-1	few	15	CASSTHRPPNYGYTF
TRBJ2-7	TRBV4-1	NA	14	CASSQVFGGYEQYF
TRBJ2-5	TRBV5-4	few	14	CASSTSSVKETQYF
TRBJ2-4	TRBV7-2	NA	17	CASSFPVGGLAKNIQYF
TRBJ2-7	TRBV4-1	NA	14	CASSELAGFYEQYF
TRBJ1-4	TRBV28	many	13	CASSFGRDEKLFF
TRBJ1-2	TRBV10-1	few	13	CASMYTPRGGYTF
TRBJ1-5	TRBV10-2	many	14	CASRGTGENQPQHF
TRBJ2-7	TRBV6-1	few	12	CAIGTATYEQYF
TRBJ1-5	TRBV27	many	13	CATGVVGNQPQHF
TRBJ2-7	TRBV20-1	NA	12	CSAMNSSYEQYF
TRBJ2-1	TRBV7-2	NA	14	CASSTRGAYNEQFF
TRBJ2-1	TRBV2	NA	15	CASRASGKVNNEHFF
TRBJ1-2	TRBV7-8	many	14	CASSLENTVHGYTF
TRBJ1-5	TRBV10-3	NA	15	CAIIRSGISNQPQHF
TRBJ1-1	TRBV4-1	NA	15	CASSQAGQGDTEAFF
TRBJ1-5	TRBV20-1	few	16	CSARDFGGRDNQPQHF
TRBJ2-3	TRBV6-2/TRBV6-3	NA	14	CASSAGGPPDTQYF